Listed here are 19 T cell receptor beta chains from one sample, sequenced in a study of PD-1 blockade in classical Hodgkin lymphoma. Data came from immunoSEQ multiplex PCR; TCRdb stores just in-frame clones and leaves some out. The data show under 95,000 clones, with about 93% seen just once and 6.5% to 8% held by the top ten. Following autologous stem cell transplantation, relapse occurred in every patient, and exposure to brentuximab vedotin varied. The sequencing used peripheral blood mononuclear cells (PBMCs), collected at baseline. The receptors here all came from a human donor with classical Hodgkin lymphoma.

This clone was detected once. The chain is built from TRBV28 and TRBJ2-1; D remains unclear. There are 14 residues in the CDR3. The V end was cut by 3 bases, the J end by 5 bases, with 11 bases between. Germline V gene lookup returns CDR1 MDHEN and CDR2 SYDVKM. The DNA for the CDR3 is TGTGCCAGCAGTTTGGCGGATGTGAACAATGAGCAGTTCTTC. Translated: CASSLADVNNEQFF.

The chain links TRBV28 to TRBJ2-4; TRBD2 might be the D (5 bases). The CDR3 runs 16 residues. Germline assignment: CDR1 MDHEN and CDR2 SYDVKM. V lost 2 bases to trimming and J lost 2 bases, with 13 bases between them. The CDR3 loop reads CASSLLGAVSKNIQYF. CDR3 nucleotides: TGTGCCAGCAGTTTACTGGGAGCGGTATCCAAAAACATTCAGTACTTC.

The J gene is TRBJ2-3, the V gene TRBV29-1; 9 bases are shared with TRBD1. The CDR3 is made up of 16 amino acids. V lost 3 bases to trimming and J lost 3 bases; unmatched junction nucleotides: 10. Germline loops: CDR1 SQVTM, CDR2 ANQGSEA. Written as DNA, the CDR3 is TGCAGCGTTGATGGGGGGACAGGGTGGAGAACAGATACGCAGTATTTT. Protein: CSVDGGTGWRTDTQYF.

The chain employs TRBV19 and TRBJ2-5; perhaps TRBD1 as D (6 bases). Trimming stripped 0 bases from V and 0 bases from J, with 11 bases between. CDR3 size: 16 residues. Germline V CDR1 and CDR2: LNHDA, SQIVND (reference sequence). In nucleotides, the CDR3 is TGTGCCAGTAGTATAGAGGTGGGGGCCTACCAAGAGACCCAGTACTTC. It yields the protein CASSIEVGAYQETQYF.

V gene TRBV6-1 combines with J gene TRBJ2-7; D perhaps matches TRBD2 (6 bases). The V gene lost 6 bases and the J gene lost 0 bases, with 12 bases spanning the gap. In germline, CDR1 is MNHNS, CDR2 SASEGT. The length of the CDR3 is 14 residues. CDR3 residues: CASRRGGSSYEQYF. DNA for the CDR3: TGTGCCAGCAGGAGAGGAGGGAGCTCCTACGAGCAGTACTTC.

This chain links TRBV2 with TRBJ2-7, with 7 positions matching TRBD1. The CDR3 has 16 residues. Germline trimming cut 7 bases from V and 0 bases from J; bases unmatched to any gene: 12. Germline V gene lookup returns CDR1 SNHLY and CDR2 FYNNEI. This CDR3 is CASNTNRDSISYEQYF. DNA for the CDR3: TGTGCCAGCAATACTAACCGGGACAGCATCTCCTACGAGCAGTACTTC.

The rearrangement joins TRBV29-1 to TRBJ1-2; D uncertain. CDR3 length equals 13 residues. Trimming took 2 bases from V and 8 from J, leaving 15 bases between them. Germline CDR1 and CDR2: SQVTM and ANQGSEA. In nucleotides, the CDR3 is TGCAGCGTTGAAACCGTGACCGGGCCCGGCTACACCTTC. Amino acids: CSVETVTGPGYTF.

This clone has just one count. The chain's CDR3 is CASSTQGTANIQYF. CDR3 sequence (DNA): TGTGCCAGCAGCACACAGGGTACGGCGAACATTCAGTACTTC. The V gene is TRBV5-6, the J gene TRBJ2-4; a possible D gene is TRBD1 (6 bases). The CDR3 length is 14 residues. Germline V gene sequence: CDR1 SGHDT, CDR2 YYEEEE. V was cut by 4 bases and J by 7 bases, with 15 bases left in between.

The CDR3 is CASHRGGTDTQYF. As DNA, the CDR3 is TGTGCCAGTCACCGGGGGGGGACCGATACGCAGTATTTT. This chain uses TRBV19 with TRBJ2-3, with 8 bases matching TRBD2. V shed 8 bases, J shed 6 bases, and the junction held 7 bases outside the gene matches. Germline V lookup: CDR1 LNHDA, CDR2 SQIVND (reference sequence). This CDR3 has 13 amino acids.

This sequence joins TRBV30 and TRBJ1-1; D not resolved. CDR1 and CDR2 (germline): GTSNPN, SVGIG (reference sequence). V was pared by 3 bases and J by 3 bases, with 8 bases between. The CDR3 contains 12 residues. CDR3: CAWRTGYTEAFF. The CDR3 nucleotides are TGTGCCTGGAGAACGGGATACACTGAAGCTTTCTTT. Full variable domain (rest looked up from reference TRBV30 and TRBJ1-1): SQTIHQWPATLVQPVGSPLSLECTVEGTSNPNLYWYRQAAGRGLQLLFYSVGIGQISSEVPQNLSASRPQDRQFILSSKKLLLSDSGFYLCAWRTGYTEAFFGQGTRLTVV.

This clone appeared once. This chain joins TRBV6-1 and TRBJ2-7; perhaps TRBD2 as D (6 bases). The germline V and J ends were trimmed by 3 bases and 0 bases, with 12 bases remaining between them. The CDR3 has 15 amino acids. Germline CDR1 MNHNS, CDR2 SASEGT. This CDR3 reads CASSDWRELSYEQYF. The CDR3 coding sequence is TGTGCCAGCAGTGATTGGCGGGAACTCTCCTACGAGCAGTACTTC.

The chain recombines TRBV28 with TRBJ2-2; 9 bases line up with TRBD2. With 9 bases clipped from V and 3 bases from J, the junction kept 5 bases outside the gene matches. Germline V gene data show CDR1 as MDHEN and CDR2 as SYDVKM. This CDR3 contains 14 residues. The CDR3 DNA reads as TGTGCCAGTCAAGCGGGGGGCGACACCGGGGAGCTGTTTTTT. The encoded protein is CASQAGGDTGELFF.

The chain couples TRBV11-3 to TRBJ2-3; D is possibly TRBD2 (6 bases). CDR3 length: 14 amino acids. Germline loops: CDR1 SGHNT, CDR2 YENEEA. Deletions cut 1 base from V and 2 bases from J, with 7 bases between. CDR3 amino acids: CASSLGGDTDTQYF. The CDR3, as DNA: TGTGCCAGCAGCTTAGGGGGGGACACAGATACGCAGTATTTT.

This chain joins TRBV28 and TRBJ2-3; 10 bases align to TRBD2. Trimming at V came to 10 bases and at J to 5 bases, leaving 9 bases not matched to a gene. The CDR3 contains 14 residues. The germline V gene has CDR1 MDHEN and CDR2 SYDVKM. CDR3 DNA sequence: TGTGCCACTATAGCGGGAGGTGGGGTAGATACGCAGTATTTT. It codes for CATIAGGGVDTQYF.

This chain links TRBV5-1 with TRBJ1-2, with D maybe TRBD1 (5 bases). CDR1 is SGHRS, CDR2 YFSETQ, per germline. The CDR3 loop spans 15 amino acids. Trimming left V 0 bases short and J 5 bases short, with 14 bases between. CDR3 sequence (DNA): TGCGCCAGCAGCTTGGTAACCGACAGCTCGTATGGCTACACCTTC. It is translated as CASSLVTDSSYGYTF.

The CDR3 DNA follows: TGTGCCAGCAGTTTATATGGCGGGACTAGCGGGGGACACACAGATACGCAGTATTTT. It is translated as CASSLYGGTSGGHTDTQYF. The chain combines TRBV27 with TRBJ2-3, with TRBD2 matching 14 bases. The J segment lost 2 bases and the V segment lost 1 base, leaving 8 bases of the junction unmatched. The CDR3 covers 19 residues. CDR1 MNHEY and CDR2 SMNVEV come from the germline V gene (reference sequence).

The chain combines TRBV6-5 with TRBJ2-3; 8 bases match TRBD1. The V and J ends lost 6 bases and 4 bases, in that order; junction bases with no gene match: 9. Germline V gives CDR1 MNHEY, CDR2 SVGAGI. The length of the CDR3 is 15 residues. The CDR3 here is CASRQGQGLSDTQYF. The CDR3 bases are TGTGCCAGCAGGCAAGGACAGGGACTGTCAGATACGCAGTATTTT.

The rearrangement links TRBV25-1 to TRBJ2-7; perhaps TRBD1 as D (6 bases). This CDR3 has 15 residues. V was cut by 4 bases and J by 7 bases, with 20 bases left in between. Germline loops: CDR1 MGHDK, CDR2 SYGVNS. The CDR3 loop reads CASSVPPGQRGEQYF. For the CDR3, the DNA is TGTGCCAGCAGTGTCCCCCCCGGACAGCGCGGAGAGCAGTACTTC.

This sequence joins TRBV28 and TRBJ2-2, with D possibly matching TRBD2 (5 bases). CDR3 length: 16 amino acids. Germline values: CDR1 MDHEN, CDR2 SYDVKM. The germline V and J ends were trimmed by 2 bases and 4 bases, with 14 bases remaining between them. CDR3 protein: CASSLEGSRVTGELFF. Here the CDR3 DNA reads TGTGCCAGCAGTTTAGAAGGTTCGAGGGTCACCGGGGAGCTGTTTTTT.